This T cell receptor (beta chain) originates from a study of Graves' ophthalmopathy and Graves' hyperthyroidism. Study results and caveats: Between ophthalmopathy and stable hyperthyroidism, a 13-signature model drew a separation with 87.88% sensitivity and around 80% specificity.

CDR1 is DFQATT and CDR2 is SNEGSKA in the germline V gene (reference sequence). The CDR3 covers 14 residues. As for this clonotype: The antigen is not known. A single base separates this from a much larger clone, so it may be a read error.

Amplified TCR beta CDR3 regions were obtained using RNA transcripts as template. An initial RT-PCR round employing HTBI primers preceded a second-round multiplex PCR. TCRdb called the multiplex PCR reads again in MiXCR, with one record for every CDR3 protein. The sample lists about 620,000 distinct CDR3 sequences; about a fifth were seen once. Patients were diagnosed from clinical symptoms, serum thyroxine, TRAb, thyroid ultrasound and orbital computed tomography. PBMCs were obtained from approximately 10 ml of fresh peripheral blood. The rearrangement links TRBV20-1 to TRBJ2-4, with 8 nucleotides matching TRBD2. The sequence was obtained from a woman between 18 and 29 years old with stable Graves' hyperthyroidism. Some clones in this sample may be carry-over from other donors' samples. The sample was peripheral blood. The DNA for the CDR3 is TGCAGTGCTAGGGGACTAGACCTTTACAATGAGAAGTTCTTC. Protein sequence: CSARGLDLYNEKFF.